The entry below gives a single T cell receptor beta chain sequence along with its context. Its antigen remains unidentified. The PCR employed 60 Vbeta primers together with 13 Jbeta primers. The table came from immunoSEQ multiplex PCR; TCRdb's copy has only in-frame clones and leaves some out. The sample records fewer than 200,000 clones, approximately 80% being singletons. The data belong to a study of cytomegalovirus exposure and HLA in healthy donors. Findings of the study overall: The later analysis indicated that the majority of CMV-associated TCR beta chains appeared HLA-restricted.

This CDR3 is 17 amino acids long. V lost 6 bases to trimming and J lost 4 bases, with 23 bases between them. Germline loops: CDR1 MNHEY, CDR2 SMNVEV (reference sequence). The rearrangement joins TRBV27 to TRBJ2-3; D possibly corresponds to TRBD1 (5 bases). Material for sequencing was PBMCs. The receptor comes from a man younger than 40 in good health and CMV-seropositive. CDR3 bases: TGTGCCAGCAGAAAATCGCCCACAGGTTTCGTCGCAGATACGCAGTATTTT. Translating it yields CASRKSPTGFVADTQYF.